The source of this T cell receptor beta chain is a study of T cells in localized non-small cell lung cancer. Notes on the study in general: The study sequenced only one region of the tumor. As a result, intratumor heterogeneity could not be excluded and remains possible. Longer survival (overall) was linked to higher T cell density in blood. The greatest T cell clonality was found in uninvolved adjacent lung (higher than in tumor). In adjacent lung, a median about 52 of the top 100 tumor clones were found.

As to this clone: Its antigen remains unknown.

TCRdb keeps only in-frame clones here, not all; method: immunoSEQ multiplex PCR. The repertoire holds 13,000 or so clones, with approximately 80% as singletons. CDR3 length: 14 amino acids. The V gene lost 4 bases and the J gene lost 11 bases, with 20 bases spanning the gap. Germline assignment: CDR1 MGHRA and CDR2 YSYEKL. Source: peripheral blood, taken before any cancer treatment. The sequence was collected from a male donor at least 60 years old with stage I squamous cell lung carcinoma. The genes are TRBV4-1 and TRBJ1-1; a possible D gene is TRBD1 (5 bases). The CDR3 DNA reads TGCGCCAGCAGCCCCCCAATGAGGAAAGGGGAGGCTTTCTTT. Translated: CASSPPMRKGEAFF.